This T cell receptor (beta chain) was documented in a study of human CD8 memory T cell subsets. Findings of the study overall: Among T cells, stem-like memory and precursor exhausted subsets showed similarly high diversity, unlike effector memory cells.

Germline V CDR1 and CDR2: SQVTM, ANQGSEA. The CDR3 has 14 residues. Isolation of the PBMC, which involved density gradient separation, used buffy coats from healthy donors. As regards this clonotype: What it binds is unknown.

Making the TCR beta libraries relied on UMI-labeled 5' RACE. Original handling: In each TCR beta library, there were between about 3,000 and 18,000 functional CDR3 beta clonotypes. No DNA is given; TCRdb re-called the 5' RACE reads and lists each CDR3 protein once. The V and J calls were not made by the authors but by TCRdb's processing. The sample data list about 3,600 distinct CDR3 sequences. The V and J genes are TRBV29-1 and TRBJ1-2. This TCR came from a human donor in good health. Sequencing was performed on CD8+ effector memory T cells (TEM) sorted from PBMCs. Subset of the sample: effector memory CD8 T cells, CCR7- CD45RO+ CD95+. The CDR3 spells CSVSWWGSSYGYTF.